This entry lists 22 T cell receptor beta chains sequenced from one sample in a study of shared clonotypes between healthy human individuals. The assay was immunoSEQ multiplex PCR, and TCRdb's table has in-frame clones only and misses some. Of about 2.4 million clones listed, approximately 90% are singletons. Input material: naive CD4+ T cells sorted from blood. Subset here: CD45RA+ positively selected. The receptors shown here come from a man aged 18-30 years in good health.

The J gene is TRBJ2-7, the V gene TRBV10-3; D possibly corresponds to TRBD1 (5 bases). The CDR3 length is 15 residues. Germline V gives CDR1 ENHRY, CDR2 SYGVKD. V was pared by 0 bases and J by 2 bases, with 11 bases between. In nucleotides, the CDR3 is TGTGCCATCAGTGAGTCGGTCCCAGGGACCTACGAGCAGTACTTC. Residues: CAISESVPGTYEQYF.

The CDR3 DNA follows: TGCGCCAGCAGCTTGGCGGGGACAGGGGGCTTCAACGAGCAGTACTTC. Translation gives CASSLAGTGGFNEQYF. The rearrangement uses TRBV5-1 and TRBJ2-7; 12 bases line up with TRBD1. This CDR3 is built from 16 residues. Germline CDR1 SGHRS, CDR2 YFSETQ. V shed 0 bases, J shed 5 bases, and the junction held 6 bases outside the gene matches.

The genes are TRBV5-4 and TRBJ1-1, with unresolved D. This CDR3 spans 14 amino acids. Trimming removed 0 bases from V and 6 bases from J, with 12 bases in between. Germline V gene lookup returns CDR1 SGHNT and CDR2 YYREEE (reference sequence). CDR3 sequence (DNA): TGTGCCAGCAGCTTGGCCGGGGAAGGTCCTGAAGCTTTCTTT. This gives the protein CASSLAGEGPEAFF.

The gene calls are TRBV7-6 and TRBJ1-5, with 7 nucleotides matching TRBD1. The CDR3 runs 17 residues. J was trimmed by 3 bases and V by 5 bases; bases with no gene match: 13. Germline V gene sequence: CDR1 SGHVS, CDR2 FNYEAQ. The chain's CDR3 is CASSPLPRGVLNQPQHF. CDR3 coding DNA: TGTGCCAGCAGCCCCCTACCCAGGGGGGTCCTCAATCAGCCCCAGCATTTT.

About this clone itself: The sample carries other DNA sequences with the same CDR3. CDR3 DNA sequence: TGTGCCAGTAGTATACTCGCGGGGGCCTACGAGCAGTACTTC. Amino acid sequence: CASSILAGAYEQYF. The rearrangement links TRBV19 to TRBJ2-7, with 7 bases identical to TRBD2. Germline V gives CDR1 LNHDA, CDR2 SQIVND (reference sequence). V shed 2 bases, J shed 2 bases, and the junction held 3 bases outside the gene matches. The length of the CDR3 is 14 residues.

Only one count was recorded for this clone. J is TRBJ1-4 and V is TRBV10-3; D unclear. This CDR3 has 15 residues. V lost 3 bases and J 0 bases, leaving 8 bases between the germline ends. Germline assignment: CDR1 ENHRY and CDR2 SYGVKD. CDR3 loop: CAISEGYSTNEKLFF. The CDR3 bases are TGTGCCATCAGTGAAGGATACTCAACTAATGAAAAACTGTTTTTT.

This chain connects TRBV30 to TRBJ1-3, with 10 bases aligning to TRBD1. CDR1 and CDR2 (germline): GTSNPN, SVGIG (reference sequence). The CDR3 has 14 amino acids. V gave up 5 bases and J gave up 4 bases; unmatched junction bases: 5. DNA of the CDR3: TGTGCCTGGGCGACAGGGGGCACGGGAAACACCATATATTTT. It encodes CAWATGGTGNTIYF.

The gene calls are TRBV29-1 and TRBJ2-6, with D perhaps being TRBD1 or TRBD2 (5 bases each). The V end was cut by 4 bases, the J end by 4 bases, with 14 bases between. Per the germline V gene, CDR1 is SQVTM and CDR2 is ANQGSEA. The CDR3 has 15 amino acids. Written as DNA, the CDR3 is TGCAGCGTTGCTTCTGGGACGACCGGGGCCAACGTCCTGACTTTC. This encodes CSVASGTTGANVLTF. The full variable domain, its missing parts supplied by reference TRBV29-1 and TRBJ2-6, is SAVISQKPSRDICQRGTSLTIQCQVDSQVTMMFWYRQQPGQSLTLIATANQGSEATYESGFVIDKFPISRPNLTFSTLTVSNMSPEDSSIYLCSVASGTTGANVLTFGAGSRLTVL.

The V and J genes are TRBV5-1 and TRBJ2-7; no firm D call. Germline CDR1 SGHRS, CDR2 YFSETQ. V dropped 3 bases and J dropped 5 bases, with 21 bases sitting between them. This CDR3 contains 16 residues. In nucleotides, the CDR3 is TGCGCCAGCAGCTCGTTGGCCGCCTTCTTTACAAACGAGCAGTACTTC. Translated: CASSSLAAFFTNEQYF. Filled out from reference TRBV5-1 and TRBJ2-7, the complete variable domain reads KAGVTQTPRYLIKTRGQQVTLSCSPISGHRSVSWYQQTPGQGLQFLFEYFSETQRNKGNFPGRFSGRQFSNSRSEMNVSTLELGDSALYLCASSSLAAFFTNEQYFGPGTRLTVT.

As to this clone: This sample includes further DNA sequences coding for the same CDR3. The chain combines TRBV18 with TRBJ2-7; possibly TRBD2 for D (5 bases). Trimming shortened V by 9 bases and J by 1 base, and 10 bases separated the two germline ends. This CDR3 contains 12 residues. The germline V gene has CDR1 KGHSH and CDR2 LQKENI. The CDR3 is CASSGSSYEQYF. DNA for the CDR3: TGTGCCAGTTCGGGATCTTCCTACGAGCAGTACTTC.

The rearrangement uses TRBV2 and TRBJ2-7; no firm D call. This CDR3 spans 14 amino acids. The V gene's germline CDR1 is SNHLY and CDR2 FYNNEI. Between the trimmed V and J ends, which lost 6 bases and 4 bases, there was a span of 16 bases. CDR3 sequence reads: CASSSGTMNYEQYF. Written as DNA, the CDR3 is TGTGCCAGCAGCTCAGGTACTATGAATTACGAGCAGTACTTC.

This CDR3 is CASSPGDRARSEQYF. DNA for the CDR3: TGTGCCAGCAGCCCGGGGGACAGGGCTCGTTCAGAGCAGTACTTC. The chain combines TRBV7-9 with TRBJ2-7; TRBD1 matches 9 bases. Trimming at V came to 5 bases and at J to 7 bases, leaving 12 bases not matched to a gene. The CDR3 is 15 amino acids. Germline V CDR1 and CDR2: SEHNR, FQNEAQ (reference sequence).

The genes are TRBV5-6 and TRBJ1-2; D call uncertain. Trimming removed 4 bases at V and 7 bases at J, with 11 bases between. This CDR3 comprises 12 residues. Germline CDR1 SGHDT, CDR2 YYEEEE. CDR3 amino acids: CASSRAGIGYTF. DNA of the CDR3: TGTGCCAGCAGCCGCGCGGGGATTGGCTACACCTTC.

The CDR3 coding sequence is TGTGCCAGTAGTATCCCCCACCCCGGGGTTCTGGATGAGCAGTTCTTC. It specifies CASSIPHPGVLDEQFF. This chain connects TRBV19 to TRBJ2-1, with a weak D call TRBD2 (5 bases). Trimming took 3 bases from V and 8 from J, leaving 20 bases between them. This CDR3 has 16 amino acids. Germline V lookup: CDR1 LNHDA, CDR2 SQIVND (reference sequence).

CDR3 residues: CASSLPGRETQYF. The CDR3 bases are TGTGCCAGCTCACTACCTGGTCGGGAGACCCAGTACTTC. The V gene is TRBV18, the J gene TRBJ2-5; D gene uncertain. The CDR3 totals 13 residues. With 4 bases removed from V and 5 bases from J, the gap between germline ends came to 11 bases. Germline V gene lookup returns CDR1 KGHSH and CDR2 LQKENI.

The CDR3 loop reads CASKERSSYNEQFF. In DNA form, the CDR3 reads TGTGCCAGCAAAGAGCGGAGCTCCTACAATGAGCAGTTCTTC. V usage is TRBV2 and J usage is TRBJ2-1; possible D gene TRBD2, 5 bases. V lost 7 bases and J 0 bases, leaving 10 bases between the germline ends. The germline V gene encodes CDR1 SNHLY and CDR2 FYNNEI. The CDR3 is made up of 14 amino acids.

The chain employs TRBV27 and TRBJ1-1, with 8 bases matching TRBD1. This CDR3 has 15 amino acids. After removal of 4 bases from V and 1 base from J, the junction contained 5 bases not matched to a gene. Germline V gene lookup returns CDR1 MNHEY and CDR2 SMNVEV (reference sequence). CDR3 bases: TGTGCCAGCAGTTCCGCGGGACAGGAGAACACTGAAGCTTTCTTT. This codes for CASSSAGQENTEAFF.

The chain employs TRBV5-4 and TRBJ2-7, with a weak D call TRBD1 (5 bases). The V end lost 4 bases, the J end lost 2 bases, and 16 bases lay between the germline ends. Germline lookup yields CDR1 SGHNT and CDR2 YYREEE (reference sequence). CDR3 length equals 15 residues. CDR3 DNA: TGTGCCAGCAGCAGTGGTCCGGCAGGGACCTACGAGCAGTACTTC. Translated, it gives CASSSGPAGTYEQYF.

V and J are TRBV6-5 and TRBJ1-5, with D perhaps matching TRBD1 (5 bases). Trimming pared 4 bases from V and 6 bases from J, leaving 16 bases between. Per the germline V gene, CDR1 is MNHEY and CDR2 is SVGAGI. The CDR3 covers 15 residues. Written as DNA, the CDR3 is TGTGCCAGCAGTTCGCGGGGCGGGTGGGGTCAGCCCCAGCATTTT. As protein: CASSSRGGWGQPQHF.

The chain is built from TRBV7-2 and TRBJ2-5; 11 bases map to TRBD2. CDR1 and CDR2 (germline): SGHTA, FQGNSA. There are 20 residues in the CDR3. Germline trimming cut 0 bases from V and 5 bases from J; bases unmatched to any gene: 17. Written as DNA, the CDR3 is TGTGCCAGCAGCTTAGCCCTCCCGCTAGCGGGAGGCCCCGGATCGGAGACCCAGTACTTC. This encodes CASSLALPLAGGPGSETQYF.

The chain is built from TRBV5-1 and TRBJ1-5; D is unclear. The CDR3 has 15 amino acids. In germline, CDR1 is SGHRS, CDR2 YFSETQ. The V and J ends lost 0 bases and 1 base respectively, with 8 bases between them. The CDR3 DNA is TGCGCCAGCAGCTTGGAATGGGGAAGCAATCAGCCCCAGCATTTT. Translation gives CASSLEWGSNQPQHF.

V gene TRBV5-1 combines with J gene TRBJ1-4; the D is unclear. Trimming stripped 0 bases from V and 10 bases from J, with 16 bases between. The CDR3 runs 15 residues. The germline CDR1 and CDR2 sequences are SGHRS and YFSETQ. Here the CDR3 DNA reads TGCGCCAGCAGCTTGGCCGGACCAACGGGTGGAAAACTGTTTTTT. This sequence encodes CASSLAGPTGGKLFF.